A single sample is the source of the 21 T cell receptor beta chains below, sequenced in a study of monozygotic twins with inflammatory bowel disease. TCRdb derives one entry per CDR3 protein from the 5' RACE reads, leaving out DNA. Reported are more than 120,000 distinct CDR3 sequences; the ten largest clones contain roughly 2.5%. Sequenced input: blood. The source is a human donor with ulcerative colitis or Crohn's disease, or a healthy co-twin of an affected twin (not recorded which).

Judged by frequency, this clonotype is medium-sized. V usage is TRBV4-3 and J usage is TRBJ2-5; the TCRdb call, TRBD2, lacks DNA for checking. The CDR3 contains 15 residues. Germline assignment: CDR1 LGHNA and CDR2 YSLEER. The CDR3 sequence is CASSQERGGQETQYF.

The chain uses TRBV14 and TRBJ2-1; TCRdb returns TRBD1, unconfirmable since there is no DNA. The CDR3 spans 15 residues. CDR1 SGHDN and CDR2 FVKESK come from the germline V gene. The CDR3 protein is CASRPRWVGDNEQFF.

J is TRBJ2-1 and V is TRBV5-1; TCRdb's D call of TRBD1 is untestable without DNA. The CDR3 loop spans 16 amino acids. Per germline, CDR1 SGHRS and CDR2 YFSETQ. The CDR3 region is CASSLAPADSYNEQFF.

The chain carries TRBV13 and TRBJ1-2. CDR1 PRHDT and CDR2 FYEKMQ come from the germline V gene (reference sequence). The CDR3 totals 16 residues. CDR3 sequence reads: CASSPRTSSPYSGYTF.

The chain combines TRBV2 with TRBJ2-5; TCRdb calls TRBD1, which cannot be checked without DNA. The germline gives CDR1 SNHLY, CDR2 FYNNEI. There are 13 residues in the CDR3. The CDR3 here is CASSYRGGETQYF. The whole variable domain, filled in from reference TRBV2 and TRBJ2-5, reads EPEVTQTPSHQVTQMGQEVILRCVPISNHLYFYWYRQILGQKVEFLVSFYNNEISEKSEIFDDQFSVERPDGSNFTLKIRSTKLEDSAMYFCASSYRGGETQYFGPGTRLLVL.

The chain links TRBV28 to TRBJ2-3; TCRdb selects TRBD1, and the lack of DNA leaves this call unchecked. Germline assignment: CDR1 MDHEN and CDR2 SYDVKM. The CDR3 extends over 15 amino acids. The CDR3 loop reads CASSTRTGEQDTQYF.

This chain links TRBV19 with TRBJ1-6. Germline loops: CDR1 LNHDA, CDR2 SQIVND (reference sequence). CDR3 length: 13 amino acids. The CDR3 spells CASTLTLSAPLHF.

The CDR3 spells CSAAQGSGTDTQYF. V and J are TRBV20-1 and TRBJ2-3; the D call from TCRdb, TRBD1, cannot be confirmed without DNA. Germline-derived CDR1 and CDR2 are DFQATT and SNEGSKA (reference sequence). CDR3 length: 14 amino acids.

The chain has TRBV5-1 and TRBJ1-6. The CDR3 runs to 15 residues. Germline V gene sequence: CDR1 SGHRS, CDR2 YFSETQ. This CDR3 reads CASSALGSYNSPLHF.

J is TRBJ2-2 and V is TRBV20-1. Germline V gene lookup returns CDR1 DFQATT and CDR2 SNEGSKA (reference sequence). The CDR3 has 14 amino acids. The CDR3 loop is CSARVRLPTGELFF.

CDR3 sequence: CSVVLSGATYNEQFF. The chain links TRBV29-1 to TRBJ2-1; the TCRdb D gene call, TRBD2, has no DNA to confirm it. The CDR3 covers 15 residues. The germline V gene encodes CDR1 SQVTM and CDR2 ANQGSEA.

The J gene is TRBJ1-2, the V gene TRBV19. Germline V CDR1 and CDR2: LNHDA, SQIVND (reference sequence). The CDR3 contains 14 residues. The CDR3 region is CASSINRRHYGYTF.

This chain joins TRBV7-8 and TRBJ1-2; TCRdb lists TRBD1, though no DNA is available to test this call. Germline loops: CDR1 SGHVS, CDR2 FQNEAQ. The CDR3 totals 11 residues. Here the CDR3 reads CATLSGVGYTF.

This chain joins TRBV5-1 and TRBJ2-7; TCRdb designates TRBD1, a call that cannot be tested without DNA. Germline CDR1 SGHRS, CDR2 YFSETQ. CDR3 length equals 16 residues. The CDR3: CASSPGAGQYSYEQYF.

The rearrangement links TRBV19 to TRBJ1-2; TCRdb calls TRBD1, which cannot be checked without DNA. The CDR3 sequence is 15 residues long. The germline V gene has CDR1 LNHDA and CDR2 SQIVND (reference sequence). CDR3 sequence reads: CASSIGDRGDYGYTF.

The genes are TRBV7-9 and TRBJ2-7. The germline V gene has CDR1 SEHNR and CDR2 FQNEAQ (reference sequence). The CDR3 is 15 residues long. The chain's CDR3 is CASSLTTSVAYEQYF.

The chain carries TRBV7-6 and TRBJ2-7; checking the TCRdb D call of TRBD1 is not possible without DNA. The CDR3 runs to 15 residues. Germline V gives CDR1 SGHVS, CDR2 FNYEAQ. The CDR3 sequence is CASSLWGQGPYEQYF.

The rearrangement joins TRBV20-1 to TRBJ2-1; there is no DNA to check the TCRdb D call of TRBD1. CDR1 is DFQATT and CDR2 is SNEGSKA in the germline V gene (reference sequence). CDR3 length equals 13 residues. CDR3 protein: CSARAPDRGWSFF.

The V and J genes are TRBV12-3 or TRBV12-4 and TRBJ2-5; no DNA is available, so the TRBD1 call from TCRdb remains unchecked. This CDR3 spans 14 amino acids. The CDR3 is CASTTGTVEETQYF.

This chain links TRBV11-2 with TRBJ2-3; with no DNA, the TCRdb D assignment of TRBD2 cannot be verified. CDR1 SGHAT and CDR2 FQNNGV come from the germline V gene. The CDR3 is 15 residues long. The CDR3 reads CASSLMASRADTQYF.

This chain joins TRBV28 and TRBJ2-7; TCRdb names TRBD1, which stays unverified in the absence of DNA. This CDR3 contains 15 residues. The V gene's germline CDR1 is MDHEN and CDR2 SYDVKM. The CDR3 reads CASSFQQGRIYEQYF. The full variable domain, completed using reference TRBV28 and TRBJ2-7, is DVKVTQSSRYLVKRTGEKVFLECVQDMDHENMFWYRQDPGLGLRLIYFSYDVKMKEKGDIPEGYSVSREKKERFSLILESASTNQTSMYLCASSFQQGRIYEQYFGPGTRLTVT.